A selection of T cell receptor beta chains follows, all from one sample in a study of HIV-infected children after antiretroviral therapy interruption. A single record per CDR3 protein comes from TCRdb applying MiXCR to the 3' RACE reads. The repertoire holds about 86,000 distinct CDR3 sequences, approximately 6.9% seen once, with around 1.1% in the top ten. Sequencing used CD45RA+ CD4+ T cells from PBMCs, pooled from several time points, obtained from a donor given antiretroviral therapy, either interrupted or continuous. These receptors were taken from a pool of human donors with HIV. The CDR3 runs from the conserved cysteine through the conserved F or W. The D gene is left open where the match is weak.

V	D	J	CDR3
TRBV15	NA	TRBJ2-7	CATSTRTGNEQYF
TRBV10-3	TRBD2	TRBJ2-3	CAISELRSAGEGTQYF
TRBV24-1	NA	TRBJ2-3	CATSDFRVADTQYF
TRBV5-4	NA	TRBJ2-5	CASSWGTGSRQETQYF
TRBV20-1	NA	TRBJ2-5	CSAPREGAETQYF
TRBV5-4	TRBD2	TRBJ2-7	CASSLREGYYEQYF
TRBV11-1	NA	TRBJ1-1	CASMGRAKNTEAFF
TRBV18	NA	TRBJ1-1	CASEGMNTEAFF
TRBV6-5	NA	TRBJ1-1	CASSPPLRGGTEAFF
TRBV20-1	TRBD1	TRBJ1-6	CSALDPGTVLSPLHF